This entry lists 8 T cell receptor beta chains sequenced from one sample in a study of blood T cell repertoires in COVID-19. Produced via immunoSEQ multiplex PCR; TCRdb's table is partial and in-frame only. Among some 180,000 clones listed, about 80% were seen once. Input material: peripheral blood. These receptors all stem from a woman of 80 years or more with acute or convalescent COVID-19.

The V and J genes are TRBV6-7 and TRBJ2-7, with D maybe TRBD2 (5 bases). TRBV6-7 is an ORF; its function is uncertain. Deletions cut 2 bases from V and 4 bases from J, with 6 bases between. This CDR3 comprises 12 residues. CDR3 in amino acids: CASSYPGYEQYF. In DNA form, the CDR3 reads TGTGCCAGCAGTTACCCGGGATACGAGCAGTACTTC.

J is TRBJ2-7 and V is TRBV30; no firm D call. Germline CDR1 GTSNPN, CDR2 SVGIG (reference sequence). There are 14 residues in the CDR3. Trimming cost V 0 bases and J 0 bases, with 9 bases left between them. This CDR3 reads CAWSVGGTSYEQYF. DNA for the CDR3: TGTGCCTGGAGTGTAGGCGGAACCTCCTACGAGCAGTACTTC.

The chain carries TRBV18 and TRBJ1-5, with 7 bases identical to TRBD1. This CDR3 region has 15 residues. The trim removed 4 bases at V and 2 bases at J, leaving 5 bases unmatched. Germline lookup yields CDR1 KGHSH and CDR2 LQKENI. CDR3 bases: TGTGCCAGCTCACTAGGAGGGGGCGGCAATCAGCCCCAGCATTTT. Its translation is CASSLGGGGNQPQHF.

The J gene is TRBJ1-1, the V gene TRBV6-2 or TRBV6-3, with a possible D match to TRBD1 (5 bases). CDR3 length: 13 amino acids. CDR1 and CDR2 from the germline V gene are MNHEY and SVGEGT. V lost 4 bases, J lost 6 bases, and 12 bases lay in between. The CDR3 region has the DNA TGTGCCAGCAGTTTGGGGCGGCTTTCTGAAGCTTTCTTT. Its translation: CASSLGRLSEAFF.

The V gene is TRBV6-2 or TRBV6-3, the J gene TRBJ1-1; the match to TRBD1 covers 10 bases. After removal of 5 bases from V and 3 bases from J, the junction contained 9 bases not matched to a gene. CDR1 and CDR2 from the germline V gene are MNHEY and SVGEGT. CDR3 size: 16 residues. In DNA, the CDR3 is TGTGCCAGCAGTCGAGGGACAGGGGTTTGGGACACTGAAGCTTTCTTT. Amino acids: CASSRGTGVWDTEAFF.

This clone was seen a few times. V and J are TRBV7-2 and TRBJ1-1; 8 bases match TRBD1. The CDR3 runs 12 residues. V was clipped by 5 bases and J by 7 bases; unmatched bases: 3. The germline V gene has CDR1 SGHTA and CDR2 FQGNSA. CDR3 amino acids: CASSIQGGEAFF. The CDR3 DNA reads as TGTGCCAGCAGCATACAGGGGGGTGAAGCTTTCTTT.

CDR3 in amino acids: CASKRDRGYEQYF. The CDR3 DNA sequence: TGTGCCAGCAAAAGGGACAGGGGCTACGAGCAGTACTTC. V is TRBV6-5 and J is TRBJ2-7; 10 bases map to TRBD1. Germline V CDR1 and CDR2: MNHEY, SVGAGI. This CDR3 comprises 13 residues. J was trimmed by 3 bases and V by 7 bases; bases with no gene match: 3.

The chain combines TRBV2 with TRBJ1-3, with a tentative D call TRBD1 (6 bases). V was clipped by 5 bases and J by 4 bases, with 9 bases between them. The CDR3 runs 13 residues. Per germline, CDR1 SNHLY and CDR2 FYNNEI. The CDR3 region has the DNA TGTGCCAGCAGTACAGGGTTCGGAAACACCATATATTTT. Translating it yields CASSTGFGNTIYF. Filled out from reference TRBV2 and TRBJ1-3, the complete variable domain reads EPEVTQTPSHQVTQMGQEVILRCVPISNHLYFYWYRQILGQKVEFLVSFYNNEISEKSEIFDDQFSVERPDGSNFTLKIRSTKLEDSAMYFCASSTGFGNTIYFGEGSWLTVV.